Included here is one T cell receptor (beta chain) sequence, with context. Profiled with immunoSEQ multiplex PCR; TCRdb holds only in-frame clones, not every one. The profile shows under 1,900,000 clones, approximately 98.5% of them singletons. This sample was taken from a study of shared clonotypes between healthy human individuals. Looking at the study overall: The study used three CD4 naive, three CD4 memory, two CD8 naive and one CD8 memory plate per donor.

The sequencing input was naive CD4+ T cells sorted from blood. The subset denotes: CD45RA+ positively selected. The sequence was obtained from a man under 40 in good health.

DNA of the CDR3: TGTGCCAGCAGTCCACGATCCCCGGGCAAAAACATTCAGTACTTC. Amino acids: CASSPRSPGKNIQYF. This rearrangement joins TRBV6-5 to TRBJ2-4; D gene unclear. The CDR3 has 15 amino acids. From germline, CDR1 is MNHEY and CDR2 SVGAGI. Trimming removed 5 bases from V and 3 bases from J, with 14 bases in between.